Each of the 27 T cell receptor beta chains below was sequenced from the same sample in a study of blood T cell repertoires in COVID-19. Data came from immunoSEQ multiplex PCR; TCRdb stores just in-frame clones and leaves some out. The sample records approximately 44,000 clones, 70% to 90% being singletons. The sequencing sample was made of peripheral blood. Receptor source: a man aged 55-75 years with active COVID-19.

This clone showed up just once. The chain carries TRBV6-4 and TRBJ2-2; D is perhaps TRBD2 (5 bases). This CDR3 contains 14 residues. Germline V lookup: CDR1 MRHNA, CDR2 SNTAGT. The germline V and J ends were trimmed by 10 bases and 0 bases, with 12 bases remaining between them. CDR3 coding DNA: TGTGCCACTCGGGCGGGTACGAACACCGGGGAGCTGTTTTTT. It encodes CATRAGTNTGELFF.

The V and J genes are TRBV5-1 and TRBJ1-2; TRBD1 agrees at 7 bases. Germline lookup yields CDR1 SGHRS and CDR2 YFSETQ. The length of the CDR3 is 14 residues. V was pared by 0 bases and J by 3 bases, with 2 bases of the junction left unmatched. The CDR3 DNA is TGCGCCAGCAGCTTGGTCACAGGGGACTATGGCTACACCTTC. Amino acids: CASSLVTGDYGYTF. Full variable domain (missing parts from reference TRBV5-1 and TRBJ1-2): KAGVTQTPRYLIKTRGQQVTLSCSPISGHRSVSWYQQTPGQGLQFLFEYFSETQRNKGNFPGRFSGRQFSNSRSEMNVSTLELGDSALYLCASSLVTGDYGYTFGSGTRLTVV.

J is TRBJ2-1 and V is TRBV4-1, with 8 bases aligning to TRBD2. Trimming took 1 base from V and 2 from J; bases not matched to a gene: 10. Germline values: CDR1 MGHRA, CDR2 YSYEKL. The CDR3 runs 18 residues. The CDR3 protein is CASSQVGGSGSTYNEQFF. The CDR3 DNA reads TGCGCCAGCAGCCAAGTGGGGGGGAGCGGGAGTACCTACAATGAGCAGTTCTTC.

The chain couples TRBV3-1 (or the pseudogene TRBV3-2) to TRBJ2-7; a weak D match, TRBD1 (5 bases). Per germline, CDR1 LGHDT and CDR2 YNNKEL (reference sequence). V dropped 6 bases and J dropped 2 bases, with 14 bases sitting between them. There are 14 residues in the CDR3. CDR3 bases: TGTGCCAGCAGTCCCTCCGACAGTCCCTACGAGCAGTACTTC. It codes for CASSPSDSPYEQYF.

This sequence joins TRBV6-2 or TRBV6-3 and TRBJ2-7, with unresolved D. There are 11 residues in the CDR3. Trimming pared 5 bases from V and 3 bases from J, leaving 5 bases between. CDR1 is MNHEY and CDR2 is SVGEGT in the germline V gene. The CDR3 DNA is TGTGCCAGCAGTACGGGCTACGAGCAGTACTTC. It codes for CASSTGYEQYF.

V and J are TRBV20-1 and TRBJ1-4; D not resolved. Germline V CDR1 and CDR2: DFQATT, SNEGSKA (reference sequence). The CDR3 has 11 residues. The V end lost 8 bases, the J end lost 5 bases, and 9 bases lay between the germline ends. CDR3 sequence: CSLAGNEKLFF. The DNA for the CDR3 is TGCAGTCTAGCGGGGAATGAAAAACTGTTTTTT.

CDR3 amino acids: CASSFASGSSYNEQFF. For the CDR3, the DNA is TGTGCCAGCAGCTTTGCTAGCGGGAGCTCCTACAATGAGCAGTTCTTC. V and J are TRBV7-2 and TRBJ2-1; TRBD2 matches 10 bases. This CDR3 has 16 residues. The germline V gene encodes CDR1 SGHTA and CDR2 FQGNSA. V lost 3 bases and J lost 0; bases outside the gene matches: 2. Supplemented by reference TRBV7-2 and TRBJ2-1, the full variable domain reads GAGVSQSPSNKVTEKGKDVELRCDPISGHTALYWYRQSLGQGLEFLIYFQGNSAPDKSGLPSDRFSAERTGGSVSTLTIQRTQQEDSAVYLCASSFASGSSYNEQFFGPGTRLTVL.

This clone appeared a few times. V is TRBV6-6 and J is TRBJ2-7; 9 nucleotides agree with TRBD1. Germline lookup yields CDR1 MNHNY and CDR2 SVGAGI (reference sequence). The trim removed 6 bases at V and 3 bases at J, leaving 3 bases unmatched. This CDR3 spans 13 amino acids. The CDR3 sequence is CASRPTGGYEQYF. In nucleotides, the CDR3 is TGTGCCAGCAGGCCGACAGGGGGCTACGAGCAGTACTTC.

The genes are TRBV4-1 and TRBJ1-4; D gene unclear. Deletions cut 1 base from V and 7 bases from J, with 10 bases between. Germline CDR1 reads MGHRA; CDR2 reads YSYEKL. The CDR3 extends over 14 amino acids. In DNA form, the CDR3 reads TGCGCCAGCAGCCAAGGACCTGGAGGTGAAAAACTGTTTTTT. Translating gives CASSQGPGGEKLFF.

CDR3 bases: TGTGCCAGCAGTTTACAAGTGGGGGGGAGCACTGAAGCTTTCTTT. Translating gives CASSLQVGGSTEAFF. The chain couples TRBV28 to TRBJ1-1; D is perhaps TRBD1 (5 bases). Trimming removed 2 bases from V and 4 bases from J, with 14 bases in between. Germline CDR1 reads MDHEN; CDR2 reads SYDVKM. The CDR3 length is 15 residues. The full variable domain, in which reference TRBV28 and TRBJ1-1 provide the parts outside the CDR3, is DVKVTQSSRYLVKRTGEKVFLECVQDMDHENMFWYRQDPGLGLRLIYFSYDVKMKEKGDIPEGYSVSREKKERFSLILESASTNQTSMYLCASSLQVGGSTEAFFGQGTRLTVV.

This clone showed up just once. CDR3 loop: CASRFRDSINQPQHF. The CDR3 coding sequence is TGTGCCAGCAGATTCCGGGACAGCATAAATCAGCCCCAGCATTTT. The chain links TRBV2 to TRBJ1-5, with 7 bases identical to TRBD1. CDR1 is SNHLY, CDR2 FYNNEI, per germline. This CDR3 comprises 15 residues. With 6 bases clipped from V and 4 bases from J, the junction kept 9 bases outside the gene matches.

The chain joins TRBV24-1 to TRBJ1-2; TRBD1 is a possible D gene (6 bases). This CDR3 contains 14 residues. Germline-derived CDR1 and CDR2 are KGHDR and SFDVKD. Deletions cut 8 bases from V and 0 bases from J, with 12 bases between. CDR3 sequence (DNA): TGTGCCACCATGGACAGCTCGGCTAACTATGGCTACACCTTC. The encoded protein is CATMDSSANYGYTF.

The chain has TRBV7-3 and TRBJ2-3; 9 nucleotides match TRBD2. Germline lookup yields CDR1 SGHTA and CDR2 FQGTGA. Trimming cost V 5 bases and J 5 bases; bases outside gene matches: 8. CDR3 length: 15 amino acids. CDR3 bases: TGTGCCAGCAGCCTCGTGAGAGCGGGAGGAGATACGCAGTATTTT. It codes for CASSLVRAGGDTQYF. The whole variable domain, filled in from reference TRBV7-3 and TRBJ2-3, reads GAGVSQTPSNKVTEKGKYVELRCDPISGHTALYWYRQSLGQGPEFLIYFQGTGAADDSGLPNDRFFAVRPEGSVSTLKIQRTERGDSAVYLCASSLVRAGGDTQYFGPGTRLTVL.

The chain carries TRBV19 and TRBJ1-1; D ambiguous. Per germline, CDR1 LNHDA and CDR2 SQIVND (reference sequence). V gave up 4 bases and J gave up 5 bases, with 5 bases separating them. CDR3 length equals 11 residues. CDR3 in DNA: TGTGCCAGTAGTACGGGGACTGAAGCTTTCTTT. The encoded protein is CASSTGTEAFF.

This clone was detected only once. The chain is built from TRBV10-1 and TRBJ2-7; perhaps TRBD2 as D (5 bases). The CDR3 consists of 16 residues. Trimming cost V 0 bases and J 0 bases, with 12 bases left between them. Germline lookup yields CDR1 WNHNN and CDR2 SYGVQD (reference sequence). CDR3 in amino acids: CASSESRIANSYEQYF. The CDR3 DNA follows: TGCGCCAGCAGTGAGTCAAGGATAGCGAACTCCTACGAGCAGTACTTC.

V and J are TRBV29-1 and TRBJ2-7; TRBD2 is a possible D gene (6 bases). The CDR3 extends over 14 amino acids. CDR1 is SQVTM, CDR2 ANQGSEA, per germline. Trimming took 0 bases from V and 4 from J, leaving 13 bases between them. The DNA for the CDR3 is TGCAGCGTTGAAGAGGTGGAGGGCGGGTACGAGCAGTACTTC. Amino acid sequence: CSVEEVEGGYEQYF.

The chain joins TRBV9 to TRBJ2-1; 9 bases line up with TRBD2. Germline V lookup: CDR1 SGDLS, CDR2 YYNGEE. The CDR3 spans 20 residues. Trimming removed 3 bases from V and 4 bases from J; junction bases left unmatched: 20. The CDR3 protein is CASSAPRGVAGAREYNEQFF. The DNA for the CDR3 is TGTGCCAGCAGCGCCCCAAGGGGGGTAGCGGGAGCCAGGGAGTACAATGAGCAGTTCTTC.

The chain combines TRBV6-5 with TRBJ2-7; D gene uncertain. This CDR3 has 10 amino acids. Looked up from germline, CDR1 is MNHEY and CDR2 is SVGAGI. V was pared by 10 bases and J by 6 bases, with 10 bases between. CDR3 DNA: TGTGCCACCCCCCGGAGCGAGCAGTACTTC. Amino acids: CATPRSEQYF.

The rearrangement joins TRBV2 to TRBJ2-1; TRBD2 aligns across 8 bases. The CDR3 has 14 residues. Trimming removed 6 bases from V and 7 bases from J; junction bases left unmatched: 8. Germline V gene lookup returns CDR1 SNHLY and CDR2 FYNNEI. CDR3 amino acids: CASRTGTGGNEQFF. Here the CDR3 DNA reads TGTGCCAGCAGGACCGGGACGGGGGGGAATGAGCAGTTCTTC.

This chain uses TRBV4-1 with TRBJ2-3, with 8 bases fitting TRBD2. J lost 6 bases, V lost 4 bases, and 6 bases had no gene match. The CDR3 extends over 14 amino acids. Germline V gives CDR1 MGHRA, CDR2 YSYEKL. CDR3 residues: CASSRPPGGDTQYF. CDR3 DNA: TGCGCCAGCAGCCGGCCCCCGGGGGGGGATACGCAGTATTTT.

The CDR3 DNA is TGTGCCAGCAGCTTGAGGCCGCAGGGGTCTCTCTATGACGAGCAGTACTTC. The encoded protein is CASSLRPQGSLYDEQYF. The genes are TRBV5-5 and TRBJ2-7; weak D call: TRBD1 (6 bases). CDR1 SGHKS and CDR2 YYEKEE come from the germline V gene (reference sequence). V was trimmed by 1 base and J by 5 bases, leaving 22 bases between them. The CDR3 is 17 amino acids.

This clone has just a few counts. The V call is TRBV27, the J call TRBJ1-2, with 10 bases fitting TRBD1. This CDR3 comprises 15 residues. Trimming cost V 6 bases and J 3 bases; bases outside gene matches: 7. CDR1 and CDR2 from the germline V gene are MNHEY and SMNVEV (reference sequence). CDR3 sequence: CASSSRQGAYYGYTF. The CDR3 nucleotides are TGTGCCAGCAGCTCCCGACAGGGGGCGTACTATGGCTACACCTTC.

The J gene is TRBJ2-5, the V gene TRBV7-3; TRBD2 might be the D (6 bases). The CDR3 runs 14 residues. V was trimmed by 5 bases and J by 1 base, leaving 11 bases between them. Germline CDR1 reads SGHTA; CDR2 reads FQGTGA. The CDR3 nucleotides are TGTGCCAGCAGCCTACCGGGGGTCCAAGAGACCCAGTACTTC. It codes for CASSLPGVQETQYF.

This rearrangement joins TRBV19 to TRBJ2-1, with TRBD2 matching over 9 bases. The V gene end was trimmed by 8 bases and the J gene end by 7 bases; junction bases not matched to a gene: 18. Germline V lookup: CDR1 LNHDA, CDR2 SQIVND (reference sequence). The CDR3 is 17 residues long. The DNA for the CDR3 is TGTGCCAGTCTCGGGGGGGGTAGCGGGAGAAATGGGAATGAGCAGTTCTTC. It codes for CASLGGGSGRNGNEQFF. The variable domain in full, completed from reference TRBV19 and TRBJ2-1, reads DGGITQSPKYLFRKEGQNVTLSCEQNLNHDAMYWYRQDPGQGLRLIYYSQIVNDFQKGDIAEGYSVSREKKESFPLTVTSAQKNPTAFYLCASLGGGSGRNGNEQFFGPGTRLTVL.

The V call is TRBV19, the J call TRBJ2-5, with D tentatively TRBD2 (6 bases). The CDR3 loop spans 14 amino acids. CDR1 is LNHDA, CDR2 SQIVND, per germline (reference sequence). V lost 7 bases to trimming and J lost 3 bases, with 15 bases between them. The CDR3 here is CASTAGGNKETQYF. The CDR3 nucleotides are TGTGCCAGTACCGCTGGGGGGAATAAAGAGACCCAGTACTTC.

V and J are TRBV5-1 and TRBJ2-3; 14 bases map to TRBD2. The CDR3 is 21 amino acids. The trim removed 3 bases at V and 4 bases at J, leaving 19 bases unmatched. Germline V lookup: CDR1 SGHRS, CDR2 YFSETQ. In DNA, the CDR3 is TGCGCCAGCAGCTCCCTCGGGACTAGCGGGAGAGTGAAGGGAAGCCCAGATACGCAGTATTTT. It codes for CASSSLGTSGRVKGSPDTQYF.

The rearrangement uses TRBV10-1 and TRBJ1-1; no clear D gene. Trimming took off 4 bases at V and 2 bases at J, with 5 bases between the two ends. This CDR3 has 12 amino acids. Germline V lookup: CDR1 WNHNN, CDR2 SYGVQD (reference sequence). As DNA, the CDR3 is TGCGCCAGCAGTGCGGGTAACACTGAAGCTTTCTTT. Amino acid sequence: CASSAGNTEAFF.